Below, 15 T cell receptor beta chains from the same sample are listed, as sequenced in a study of control samples from healthy donors and cancer patients. The data were produced by immunoSEQ multiplex PCR, yet TCRdb's version contains in-frame clones alone and is incomplete. Of some 150,000 clones listed, 90% to 95% are singletons. Input material: blood. Every receptor here comes from a man between 35 and 55 years old in good health.

V gene TRBV4-1 combines with J gene TRBJ1-3; 9 positions agree with TRBD1. The germline CDR1 and CDR2 sequences are MGHRA and YSYEKL. The CDR3 runs 14 residues. The trim removed 4 bases at V and 6 bases at J, leaving 4 bases unmatched. CDR3 sequence (DNA): TGCGCCAGCAGCCCCTGGGACAGGGCAAACACCATATATTTT. This sequence encodes CASSPWDRANTIYF.

The chain is built from TRBV2 and TRBJ1-4, with a possible D match to TRBD1 (5 bases). Germline-derived CDR1 and CDR2 are SNHLY and FYNNEI. The CDR3 is made up of 16 amino acids. V was trimmed by 6 bases and J by 1 base, leaving 15 bases between them. Written as DNA, the CDR3 is TGTGCCAGCAGGTCCGTGGGGCGGAAAACTAATGAAAAACTGTTTTTT. Protein product: CASRSVGRKTNEKLFF.

The V gene is TRBV6-5, the J gene TRBJ1-2, with 7 bases aligning to TRBD1. Germline-derived CDR1 and CDR2 are MNHEY and SVGAGI. The V and J ends lost 6 bases and 4 bases, in that order; junction bases with no gene match: 11. The CDR3 length is 15 residues. CDR3 in amino acids: CASSSGTALSYGYTF. CDR3 nucleotides: TGTGCCAGCAGCTCCGGGACAGCGCTTTCCTATGGCTACACCTTC.

The chain uses TRBV28 and TRBJ1-6, with TRBD1 matching 7 bases. CDR3 length: 19 residues. Germline V gene sequence: CDR1 MDHEN, CDR2 SYDVKM. The junction had 21 bases not matched to a gene; V was cut back by 6 bases and J by 7 bases. CDR3 nucleotide sequence: TGTGCCAGCAGACGTAGGGTAGACTTACGGACAGGCGGAAATTCACCCCTCCACTTT. It codes for CASRRRVDLRTGGNSPLHF.

V gene TRBV19 combines with J gene TRBJ2-1; 9 positions match TRBD1. V was clipped by 4 bases and J by 9 bases; unmatched bases: 13. Germline CDR1 is LNHDA and CDR2 is SQIVND (reference sequence). This CDR3 has 16 residues. CDR3 region: CASSKPGTGLEGEQFF. The CDR3, as DNA: TGTGCCAGTAGTAAGCCCGGGACAGGGCTGGAGGGTGAGCAGTTCTTC.

This sequence joins TRBV20-1 and TRBJ2-3; weak D call: TRBD2 (7 bases). This CDR3 contains 14 residues. Germline V lookup: CDR1 DFQATT, CDR2 SNEGSKA (reference sequence). The V and J ends lost 3 bases and 5 bases respectively, with 15 bases between them. Here the CDR3 DNA reads TGCAGTGCTAGTAGAGGGGGGGCCAAAGATACGCAGTATTTT. The encoded protein is CSASRGGAKDTQYF.

V is TRBV6-2 or TRBV6-3 and J is TRBJ2-7; D remains unclear. This CDR3 contains 15 residues. Germline V lookup: CDR1 MNHEY, CDR2 SVGEGT. Trimming removed 6 bases at V and 6 bases at J, with 21 bases between. CDR3 DNA sequence: TGTGCCAGCAGCTCCAGTCGGCCATCCACCGTCGAGCAGTACTTC. It is translated as CASSSSRPSTVEQYF.

The rearrangement uses TRBV6-5 and TRBJ1-4, with unresolved D. Germline-derived CDR1 and CDR2 are MNHEY and SVGAGI. CDR3 size: 12 residues. V was pared by 6 bases and J by 2 bases, with 4 bases between. CDR3 protein: CASRSTNEKLFF. CDR3 nucleotides: TGTGCCAGCAGATCCACTAATGAAAAACTGTTTTTT.

The genes are TRBV20-1 and TRBJ2-7; possible D gene TRBD1, 5 bases. V was clipped by 4 bases and J by 3 bases, with 7 bases between them. Per germline, CDR1 DFQATT and CDR2 SNEGSKA (reference sequence). The CDR3 spans 11 residues. The CDR3 is CSATQGYEQYF. CDR3 in DNA: TGCAGTGCTACCCAGGGCTACGAGCAGTACTTC.

The genes are TRBV4-1 and TRBJ2-7, with D possibly being TRBD1 (7 bases). Deletions cut 1 base from V and 9 bases from J, with 19 bases between. Germline-derived CDR1 and CDR2 are MGHRA and YSYEKL. There are 15 residues in the CDR3. The CDR3 DNA reads TGCGCCAGCAGCCAAGGGCCGGGACAGCGGGTGGGGCAGTACTTC. Translated, it gives CASSQGPGQRVGQYF.

CDR3 DNA: TGTGCCAGCAGCTTAGGAGGACTGGGGACAGCTAATTCACCCCTCCACTTT. Residues: CASSLGGLGTANSPLHF. The V gene is TRBV5-5, the J gene TRBJ1-6, with 7 bases aligning to TRBD1. V trimming: 2 bases; J trimming: 6 bases; junction bases outside the gene matches: 11. The CDR3 consists of 17 residues. Germline loops: CDR1 SGHKS, CDR2 YYEKEE (reference sequence).

This clone occurred once. The CDR3 sequence: CASSRQGTIAKNIQYF. DNA of the CDR3: TGTGCCAGTAGTCGGCAAGGGACAATAGCCAAAAACATTCAGTACTTC. This chain joins TRBV19 and TRBJ2-4, with a weak D call TRBD1 (6 bases). Trimming took 5 bases from V and 0 from J, leaving 14 bases between them. Germline assignment: CDR1 LNHDA and CDR2 SQIVND (reference sequence). CDR3 length equals 16 residues.

V is TRBV19 and J is TRBJ2-7, with D possibly being TRBD1 or TRBD2 (5 bases each). CDR3 length: 13 residues. V lost 4 bases and J 4 bases, leaving 11 bases between the germline ends. From germline, CDR1 is LNHDA and CDR2 SQIVND (reference sequence). The DNA of the CDR3 is TGTGCCAGTAGTAGAGGGACGGTTTACGAGCAGTACTTC. This gives the protein CASSRGTVYEQYF.

The chain employs TRBV4-3 and TRBJ2-3, with D perhaps matching TRBD1 or TRBD2 (5 bases each). Trimming cost V 0 bases and J 6 bases, with 16 bases left between them. Germline V gives CDR1 LGHNA, CDR2 YSLEER. The CDR3 has 16 amino acids. The CDR3 bases are TGCGCCAGCAGCCAAGATGGAGGTGGGGCCAGGGATACGCAGTATTTT. Protein: CASSQDGGGARDTQYF.

This clone was observed a few times. The V gene is TRBV5-1, the J gene TRBJ2-1, with D tentatively TRBD2 (6 bases). This CDR3 is built from 14 residues. CDR1 is SGHRS and CDR2 is YFSETQ in the germline V gene. V was cut by 3 bases and J by 5 bases, with 12 bases left in between. As DNA, the CDR3 is TGCGCCAGCAGCTCTGGAGGGACTCACAATGAGCAGTTCTTC. It translates to CASSSGGTHNEQFF.